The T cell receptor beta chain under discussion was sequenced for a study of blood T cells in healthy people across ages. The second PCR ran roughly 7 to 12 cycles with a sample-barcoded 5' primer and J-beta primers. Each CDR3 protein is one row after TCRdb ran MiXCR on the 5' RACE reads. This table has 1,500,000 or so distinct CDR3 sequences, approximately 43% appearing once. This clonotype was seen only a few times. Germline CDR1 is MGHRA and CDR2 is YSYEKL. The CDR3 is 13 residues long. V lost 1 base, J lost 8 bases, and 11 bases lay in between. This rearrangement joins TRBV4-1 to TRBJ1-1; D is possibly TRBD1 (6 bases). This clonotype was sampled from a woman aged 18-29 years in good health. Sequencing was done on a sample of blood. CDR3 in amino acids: CASSQAYRDEAFF. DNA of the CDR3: TGCGCCAGCAGCCAAGCGTACAGGGACGAAGCTTTCTTT.